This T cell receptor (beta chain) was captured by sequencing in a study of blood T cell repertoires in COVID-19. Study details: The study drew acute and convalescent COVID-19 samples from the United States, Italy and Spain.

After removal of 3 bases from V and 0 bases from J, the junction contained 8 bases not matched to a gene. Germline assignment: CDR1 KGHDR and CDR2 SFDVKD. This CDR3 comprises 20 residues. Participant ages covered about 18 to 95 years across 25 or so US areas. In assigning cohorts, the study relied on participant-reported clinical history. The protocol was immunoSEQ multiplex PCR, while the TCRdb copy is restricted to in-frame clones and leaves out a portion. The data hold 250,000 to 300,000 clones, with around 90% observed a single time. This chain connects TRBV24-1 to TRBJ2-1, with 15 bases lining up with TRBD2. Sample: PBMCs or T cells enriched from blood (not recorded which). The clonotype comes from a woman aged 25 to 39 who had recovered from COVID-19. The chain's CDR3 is CATSDPGTSGGQSSYNEQFF. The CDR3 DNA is TGTGCCACCAGTGATCCGGGGACTAGCGGGGGGCAAAGCTCCTACAATGAGCAGTTCTTC.